The TCR beta chain under discussion was sequenced for a study of T cells in localized non-small cell lung cancer. By frequency in the sample, this clone is medium-sized. As yet, its antigen is unknown. Using immunoSEQ multiplex PCR, the repertoire was profiled, and TCRdb retains in-frame clones only, with some absent. The sample records tens of thousands of clones, roughly 79% being singletons. Whole-study results and caveats: Appearances in adjacent lung were noted for a median approximately 61 of the top 100 tumor clones. Among blood samples, higher T cell density accompanied longer overall survival. Among the tissues sampled, uninvolved adjacent lung had the highest T cell clonality, above tumor.

After removal of 4 bases from V and 9 bases from J, the junction contained 7 bases not matched to a gene. CDR1 and CDR2 (germline): LNHDA, SQIVND (reference sequence). This CDR3 has 13 amino acids. The TCR comes from a man aged 40 to 70 with stage II lung adenocarcinoma. Sequenced here: PBMCs, sampled before any cancer treatment. V usage is TRBV19 and J usage is TRBJ1-1; 8 positions match TRBD1. The CDR3 sequence is CASSTQQGGKAFF. The CDR3 nucleotides read TGTGCCAGTAGTACCCAACAGGGGGGTAAAGCTTTCTTT.